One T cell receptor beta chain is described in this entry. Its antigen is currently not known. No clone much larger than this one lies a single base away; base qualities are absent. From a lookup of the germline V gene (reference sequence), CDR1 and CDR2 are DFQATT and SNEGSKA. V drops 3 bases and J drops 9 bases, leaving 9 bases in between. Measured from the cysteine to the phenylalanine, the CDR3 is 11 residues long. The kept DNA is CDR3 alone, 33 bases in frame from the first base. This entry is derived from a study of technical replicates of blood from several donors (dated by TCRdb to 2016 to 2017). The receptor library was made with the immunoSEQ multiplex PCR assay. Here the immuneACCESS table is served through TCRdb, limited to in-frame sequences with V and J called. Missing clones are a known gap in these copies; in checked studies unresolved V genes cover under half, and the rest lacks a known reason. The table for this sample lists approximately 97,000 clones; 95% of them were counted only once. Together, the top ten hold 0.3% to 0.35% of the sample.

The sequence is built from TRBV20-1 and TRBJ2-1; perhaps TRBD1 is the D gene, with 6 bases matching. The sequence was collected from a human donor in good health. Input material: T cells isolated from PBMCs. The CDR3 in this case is CSARDSLEQFF. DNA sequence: TGCAGTGCTAGGGACAGCCTTGAGCAGTTCTTC.